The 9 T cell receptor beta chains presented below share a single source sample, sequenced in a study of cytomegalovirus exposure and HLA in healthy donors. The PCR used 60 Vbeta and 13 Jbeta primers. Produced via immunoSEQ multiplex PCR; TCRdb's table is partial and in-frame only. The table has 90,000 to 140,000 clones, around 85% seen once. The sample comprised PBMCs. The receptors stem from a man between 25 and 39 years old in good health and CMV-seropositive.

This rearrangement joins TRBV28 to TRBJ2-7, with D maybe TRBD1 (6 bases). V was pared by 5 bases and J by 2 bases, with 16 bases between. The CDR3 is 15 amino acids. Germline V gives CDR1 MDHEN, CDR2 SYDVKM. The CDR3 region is CASSLTGTHTYEQYF. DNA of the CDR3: TGTGCCAGCAGTCTCACCGGGACACATACCTACGAGCAGTACTTC.

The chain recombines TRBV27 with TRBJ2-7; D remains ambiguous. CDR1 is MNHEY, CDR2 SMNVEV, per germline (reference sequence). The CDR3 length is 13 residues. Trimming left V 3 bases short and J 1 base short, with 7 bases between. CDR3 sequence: CASSLAVSYEQYF. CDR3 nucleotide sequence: TGTGCCAGCAGTTTGGCGGTTTCCTACGAGCAGTACTTC.

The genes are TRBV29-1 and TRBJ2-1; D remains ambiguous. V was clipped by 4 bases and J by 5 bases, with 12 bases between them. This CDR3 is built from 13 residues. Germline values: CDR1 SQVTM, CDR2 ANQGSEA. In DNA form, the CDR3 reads TGCAGCGTTGGTAGAGGCGCGGACAATGAGCAGTTCTTC. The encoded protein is CSVGRGADNEQFF.

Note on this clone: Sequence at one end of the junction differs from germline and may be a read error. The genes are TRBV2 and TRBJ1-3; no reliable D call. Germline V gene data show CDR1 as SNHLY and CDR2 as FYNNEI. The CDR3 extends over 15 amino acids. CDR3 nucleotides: TGTGCCAACAGTGAATCGCCGAGCTCTGGAAACACCATATATTTT. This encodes CANSESPSSGNTIYF.

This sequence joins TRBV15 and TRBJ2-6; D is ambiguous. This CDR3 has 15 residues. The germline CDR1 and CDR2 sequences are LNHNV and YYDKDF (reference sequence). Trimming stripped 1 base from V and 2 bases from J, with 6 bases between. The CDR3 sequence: CATSRGQTGANVLTF. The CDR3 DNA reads TGTGCCACCAGCAGAGGACAAACTGGGGCCAACGTCCTGACTTTC.

The CDR3: CASSQKIATNEKLFF. As DNA, the CDR3 is TGTGCCAGCAGTCAGAAAATTGCAACTAATGAAAAACTGTTTTTT. The chain carries TRBV5-8 and TRBJ1-4; no definite D call. Germline V gives CDR1 SGHTS, CDR2 YDEGEE. CDR3 size: 15 residues. The V end lost 5 bases, the J end lost 0 bases, and 11 bases lay between the germline ends. The entire variable domain, with the rest obtained from reference TRBV5-8 and TRBJ1-4, is as follows: EAGVTQSPTHLIKTRGQQATLRCSPISGHTSVYWYQQALGLGLQFLLWYDEGEERNRGNFPPRFSGRQFPNYSSELNVNALELEDSALYLCASSQKIATNEKLFFGSGTQLSVL.

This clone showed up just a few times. CDR3 amino acids: CASSQRLAGGEQYF. CDR3 coding DNA: TGCGCCAGCAGCCAACGACTAGCGGGGGGCGAGCAGTACTTC. The gene calls are TRBV4-3 and TRBJ2-5; 13 bases match TRBD2. The end of the DNA is better explained by TRBJ2-7, so the J call may be wrong. The germline CDR1 and CDR2 sequences are LGHNA and YSLEER. The CDR3 extends over 14 amino acids.

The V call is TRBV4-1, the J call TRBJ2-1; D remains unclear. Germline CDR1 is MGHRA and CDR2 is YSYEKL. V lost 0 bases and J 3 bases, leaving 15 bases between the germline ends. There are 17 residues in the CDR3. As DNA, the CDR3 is TGCGCCAGCAGCCAAGATCCCCCGGGTCGTCACTACAATGAGCAGTTCTTC. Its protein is CASSQDPPGRHYNEQFF.

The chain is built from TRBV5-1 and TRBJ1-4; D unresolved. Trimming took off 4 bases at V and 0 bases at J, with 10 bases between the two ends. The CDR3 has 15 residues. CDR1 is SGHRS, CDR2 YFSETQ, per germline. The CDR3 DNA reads TGCGCCAGCAGCCCCCCGGGAGCAACTAATGAAAAACTGTTTTTT. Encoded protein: CASSPPGATNEKLFF. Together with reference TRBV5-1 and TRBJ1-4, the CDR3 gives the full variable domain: KAGVTQTPRYLIKTRGQQVTLSCSPISGHRSVSWYQQTPGQGLQFLFEYFSETQRNKGNFPGRFSGRQFSNSRSEMNVSTLELGDSALYLCASSPPGATNEKLFFGSGTQLSVL.